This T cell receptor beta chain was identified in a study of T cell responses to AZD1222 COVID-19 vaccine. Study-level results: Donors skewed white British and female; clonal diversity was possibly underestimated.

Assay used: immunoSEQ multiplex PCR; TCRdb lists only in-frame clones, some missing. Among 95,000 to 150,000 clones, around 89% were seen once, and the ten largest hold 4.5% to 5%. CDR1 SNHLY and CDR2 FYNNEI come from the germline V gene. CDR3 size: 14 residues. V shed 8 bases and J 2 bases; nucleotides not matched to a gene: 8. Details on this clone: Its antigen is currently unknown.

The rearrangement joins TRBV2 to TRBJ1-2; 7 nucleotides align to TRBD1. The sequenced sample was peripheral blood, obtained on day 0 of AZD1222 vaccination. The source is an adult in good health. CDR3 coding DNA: TGTGCCAGCGACCAGACAGGGATCAACTATGGCTACACCTTC. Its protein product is CASDQTGINYGYTF.